The 16 T cell receptor beta chains reported below all come from one sample, sequenced in a study of regulatory T cells in long-lasting Graves disease. Both iRepertoire HTBI primers and Arm-PCR of CDR3 regions were used to build the TCR beta libraries. TCRdb reanalysed the multiplex PCR reads using MiXCR and keeps one entry per CDR3 protein. The sample lists roughly 500,000 distinct CDR3 sequences, about 12% occurring once. Regarding time point: newly diagnosed GD, antithyroid drugs for less than 3 months. Extracted RNA from PBMCs served as the source of the TCR library. These data also formed part of another study, on T cells in Graves' hyperthyroidism and ophthalmopathy.

The sample consisted of peripheral blood mononuclear cells (PBMCs), taken at new diagnosis, from a patient treated with antithyroid drugs. The receptors were gathered from a woman aged 30 to 39 with Graves disease.

The chain links TRBV7-9 to TRBJ1-6, with 10 bases aligning to TRBD1. Germline lookup yields CDR1 SEHNR and CDR2 FQNEAQ (reference sequence). The V and J ends lost 5 bases and 8 bases, in that order; junction bases with no gene match: 12. CDR3 size: 17 residues. Written as DNA, the CDR3 is TGTGCCAGCAGCCCGCGGGGGGCCGGGACAGGGGATTCACCCCTCCACTTT. Amino acids: CASSPRGAGTGDSPLHF. The full variable domain, rest sourced from reference TRBV7-9 and TRBJ1-6, is DTGVSQNPRHKITKRGQNVTFRCDPISEHNRLYWYRQTLGQGPEFLTYFQNEAQLEKSRLLSDRFSAERPKGSFSTLEIQRTEQGDSAMYLCASSPRGAGTGDSPLHFGNGTRLTVT.

This clonotype was counted ten times or more. This chain connects TRBV11-2 to TRBJ2-5; 7 nucleotides align to TRBD2. In germline, CDR1 is SGHAT, CDR2 FQNNGV. The trim removed 3 bases at V and 3 bases at J, leaving 16 bases unmatched. The CDR3 contains 18 residues. Written as DNA, the CDR3 is TGTGCCAGCAGCTTCCCGACTAGCTTTCCCCCAAAAGAAGAGACCCAGTACTTC. Translation: CASSFPTSFPPKEETQYF.

About this clonotype itself: It is likely a read error: a sequence one base away is far more abundant. The CDR3 end shows no conserved phenylalanine or tryptophan, and so a read error is likely. The genes are TRBV6-2 or TRBV6-3 and TRBJ1-4; D is undetermined. The CDR3 is 11 amino acids. In germline, CDR1 is MNHEY, CDR2 SVGEGT. Trimming left V 5 bases short and J 8 bases short, with 6 bases between. The CDR3 region has the DNA TGTGCCAGCAGTGCCGGAGAAAAACTGTTTCTT. Amino acids: CASSAGEKLFL.

This clonotype was counted many times. The chain recombines TRBV11-2 with TRBJ2-1, with D perhaps matching TRBD1 or TRBD2 (5 bases each). This CDR3 has 20 residues. Germline CDR1 SGHAT, CDR2 FQNNGV. Trimming removed 2 bases from V and 2 bases from J, with 25 bases in between. The CDR3 reads CASSLTPWGALGETYNEQFF. The DNA for the CDR3 is TGTGCCAGCAGCTTAACCCCATGGGGCGCGCTGGGGGAGACCTACAATGAGCAGTTCTTC. The full variable domain, with the rest looked up from reference TRBV11-2 and TRBJ2-1, is EAGVAQSPRYKIIEKRQSVAFWCNPISGHATLYWYQQILGQGPKLLIQFQNNGVVDDSQLPKDRFSAERLKGVDSTLKIQPAKLEDSAVYLCASSLTPWGALGETYNEQFFGPGTRLTVL.

This clonotype was observed a few times. The V call is TRBV20-1, the J call TRBJ2-5, with TRBD2 identical over 11 bases. The germline CDR1 and CDR2 sequences are DFQATT and SNEGSKA (reference sequence). This CDR3 spans 16 amino acids. V dropped 3 bases and J dropped 0; count of bases not matched to a gene: 6. In DNA, the CDR3 is TGCAGTGCTAGTACTAGCGGGAGTGAGTACCAAGAGACCCAGTACTTC. Protein sequence: CSASTSGSEYQETQYF.

This chain links TRBV15 with TRBJ1-1, with 7 bases lining up with TRBD1. CDR1 and CDR2 (germline): LNHNV, YYDKDF (reference sequence). This CDR3 is 14 amino acids long. J was trimmed by 10 bases and V by 0 bases; bases with no gene match: 8. CDR3 DNA: TGTGCCACCAGCAGAGATAGGGGGCTTCAGGGAGCTTTCTTT. It translates to CATSRDRGLQGAFF.

Notes on this clonotype: A much larger clonotype is one base distant, so this may be a read error. V and J are TRBV6-5 and TRBJ2-1; a possible D gene is TRBD2 (7 bases). CDR3 length equals 16 residues. The germline V gene encodes CDR1 MNHEY and CDR2 SVGAGI. The chain's CDR3 is CTSNYRAGVSYNEQFF. The CDR3 coding sequence is TGTACCAGCAATTACAGGGCGGGAGTCTCGTACAATGAGCAGTTCTTC.

This clonotype has just a few counts. This rearrangement joins TRBV7-2 to TRBJ2-5; no firm D call. Germline CDR1 and CDR2: SGHTA and FQGNSA. Trimming took off 7 bases at V and 4 bases at J, with 16 bases between the two ends. The CDR3 is 14 residues long. The CDR3 region has the DNA TGTGCCAGCAAACTCATAGGGTGGGGAGAGACCCAGTACTTC. Translation: CASKLIGWGETQYF. The full variable domain, completed using reference TRBV7-2 and TRBJ2-5, is GAGVSQSPSNKVTEKGKDVELRCDPISGHTALYWYRQSLGQGLEFLIYFQGNSAPDKSGLPSDRFSAERTGGSVSTLTIQRTQQEDSAVYLCASKLIGWGETQYFGPGTRLLVL.

This clonotype has ten or more counts. V gene TRBV28 combines with J gene TRBJ1-2; 7 bases are shared with TRBD1. V shed 10 bases and J 5 bases; nucleotides not matched to a gene: 10. This CDR3 spans 13 amino acids. Germline assignment: CDR1 MDHEN and CDR2 SYDVKM. CDR3 region: CATEKGAGYGYTF. CDR3 nucleotides: TGTGCCACCGAAAAGGGGGCTGGATATGGCTACACCTTC.

In this sample, this clonotype turned up many times. The gene calls are TRBV6-2 or TRBV6-3 and TRBJ1-1; 7 bases line up with TRBD1. V gave up 5 bases and J gave up 5 bases; unmatched junction bases: 8. The CDR3 is made up of 14 amino acids. Germline CDR1 reads MNHEY; CDR2 reads SVGEGT. The CDR3: CASSEVDRATEAFF. The CDR3 nucleotides are TGTGCCAGCAGTGAAGTAGACAGGGCGACTGAAGCTTTCTTT.

This chain uses TRBV20-1 with TRBJ2-3, with a tentative D call TRBD2 (5 bases). Germline assignment: CDR1 DFQATT and CDR2 SNEGSKA (reference sequence). The length of the CDR3 is 14 residues. With 3 bases removed from V and 1 base from J, the gap between germline ends came to 11 bases. The CDR3 DNA reads TGCAGTGCTAGTAGCGTACTCCGCACAGATACGCAGTATTTT. Protein: CSASSVLRTDTQYF.

The chain combines TRBV5-1 with TRBJ2-7, with 10 bases that match TRBD2. The V gene end was trimmed by 0 bases and the J gene end by 6 bases; junction bases not matched to a gene: 9. This CDR3 has 16 residues. The germline gives CDR1 SGHRS, CDR2 YFSETQ. CDR3 bases: TGCGCCAGCAGCTTGGTCGCTAGCGGGAGCATCGGCGAGCAGTACTTC. It codes for CASSLVASGSIGEQYF.

This clonotype was seen repeatedly, ten times or more. The CDR3 spells CATRPVPGQGEDTQYF. As DNA, the CDR3 is TGTGCCACCAGACCCGTCCCGGGACAGGGGGAGGATACGCAGTATTTT. The gene calls are TRBV24-1 and TRBJ2-3, with TRBD1 matching over 11 bases. With V trimmed by 7 bases and J by 6 bases, 11 bases remained unmatched. The CDR3 is 16 amino acids. CDR1 and CDR2 (germline): KGHDR, SFDVKD.

This clonotype was found many times. This chain connects TRBV6-1 to TRBJ2-7; 9 nucleotides agree with TRBD1. The CDR3 is made up of 16 amino acids. V shed 6 bases and J 3 bases; nucleotides not matched to a gene: 12. The germline CDR1 and CDR2 sequences are MNHNS and SASEGT. The CDR3 region has the DNA TGTGCCAGCAGCCCACCCGGGACAGGGATCAGCTACGAGCAGTACTTC. It is translated as CASSPPGTGISYEQYF.

This clonotype was counted at least ten times. The V gene is TRBV20-1, the J gene TRBJ2-7; possibly TRBD1 for D (6 bases). The CDR3 sequence is 13 residues long. Looked up from germline, CDR1 is DFQATT and CDR2 is SNEGSKA (reference sequence). The V gene lost 7 bases and the J gene lost 4 bases, with 17 bases spanning the gap. The CDR3 loop is CSGSTQGRYEQYF. The CDR3 coding sequence is TGCAGTGGCTCCACACAGGGAAGGTACGAGCAGTACTTC.

This clonotype was detected many times. CDR3 sequence: CASSKGEKLFF. CDR3 coding DNA: TGTGCCAGCAGTAAGGGGGAAAAACTGTTTTTT. The V and J genes are TRBV12-3 or TRBV12-4 and TRBJ1-4; TRBD1 might be the D (5 bases). This CDR3 is built from 11 residues. V lost 5 bases, J lost 8 bases, and 6 bases lay in between.